The rows below give T cell receptor beta chains drawn from one sample of a study of glioma-infiltrating T cells. TCRdb re-derived calls from the multiplex PCR reads in MiXCR, one entry per CDR3 protein. The repertoire holds about 44,000 distinct CDR3 sequences, with around 20% as singletons. Sequenced material: glioma tissue, nonneoplastic brain tissue, or PBMCs (not recorded which). The receptors here all came from a human donor with low-grade glioma or glioblastoma, undergoing nonglioma brain surgery, or in good health (not recorded which). The CDR3 runs from the conserved cysteine through the conserved F or W. The D gene is left open where the match is weak. Size is omitted from some rows. Given values are once, few, many or a class for expanded clones.

abundance | j_gene | v_gene | d_gene | CDR3nt | CDR3aa
NA | TRBJ2-7 | TRBV11-2 | NA | TGTGCCAGCAGCTTAGTCAGGACAGTTGTATCCGAGCAGTACTTC | CASSLVRTVVSEQYF
many | TRBJ2-7 | TRBV20-1 | NA | TGCAGTGCTAGATCCTTAAGCTTAATCACCTACGAGCAGTACTTC | CSARSLSLITYEQYF
NA | TRBJ1-5 | TRBV28 | NA | TGTGCCAGCAGGAGAGGATATTTCAATCAGCCCCGGCATTTT | CASRRGYFNQPRHF
many | TRBJ1-1 | TRBV28 | NA | TGTGCCAGCAGTCGGTTCGGCCCGGTTGAAGCTTTCTTT | CASSRFGPVEAFF
many | TRBJ1-3 | TRBV3-1 | TRBD1 | TGTGCCAGCAGCACCGGGACAGGGCTTTACTCTGGAAACACCATATATTTT | CASSTGTGLYSGNTIYF
many | TRBJ2-7 | TRBV6-1 | TRBD2 | TGTGCCAGCAGTGAAAATAAGGGTAGCGGGAGGACCTACGAGCAGTACTTC | CASSENKGSGRTYEQYF
many | TRBJ1-2 | TRBV20-1 | NA | TGCAGTGCTAGAACCGAAAACTATGGCTACACCTTC | CSARTENYGYTF
many | TRBJ2-1 | TRBV4-1 | NA | TGCGCCAGCAGTGGATACAATGAGCAGTTCTTC | CASSGYNEQFF
NA | TRBJ1-2 | TRBV19 | NA | TGTGCCAGTAGTGTCAACCCGGCAGGAGCTAACTATGGCTACACCTTC | CASSVNPAGANYGYTF
NA | TRBJ2-2 | TRBV10-2 | NA | TGCGCCAGCAGTGAAGGGGCGGGGGCCCCCCGGGGCACCGGGGAGCTGTTTTTT | CASSEGAGAPRGTGELFF
many | TRBJ1-2 | TRBV15 | NA | TGTGCCACCAGCAGAGGAAGGACCTTCCTTGGCTACACCTTC | CATSRGRTFLGYTF
many | TRBJ2-5 | TRBV7-6 | NA | TGTGCCAGCAGCTTAGGTCGTCAGACAGGTCCGGTTGAGACCCAGTACTTC | CASSLGRQTGPVETQYF
many | TRBJ2-1 | TRBV11-3 | TRBD2 | TGTGCCAGCAGCGCGGGACTAACCCACGATGAGCAGTTCTTC | CASSAGLTHDEQFF
NA | TRBJ1-3 | TRBV12-3/TRBV12-4 | NA | TGTGCCAGCAGTTTCCTGCGACGGACGGGAAGCACCATATATTTT | CASSFLRRTGSTIYF
NA | TRBJ2-5 | TRBV4-2 | TRBD2 | TGTGCCAGCAGCCCACTAGCGGGAGCAGAGACCCAGTACTTC | CASSPLAGAETQYF
many | TRBJ2-1 | TRBV20-1 | TRBD2 | TGCAGTGCTAGTGAAACGGGACTAGACTACAATGAGCAGTTCTTC | CSASETGLDYNEQFF
many | TRBJ2-1 | TRBV7-9 | NA | TGTGCCAGCAGCCCCACGGGGGAGACGCCGAGCTCCTACAATGAGCAGTTCTTC | CASSPTGETPSSYNEQFF
many | TRBJ2-7 | TRBV12-3/TRBV12-4 | TRBD1 | TGTGCCAGCAGAGGGACAGGGGCCTACGAGCAGTACTTC | CASRGTGAYEQYF
many | TRBJ1-3 | TRBV7-2 | NA | TGTGCCAGCAGCTTAGTGGTCTCTGGAAACACCATATATTTT | CASSLVVSGNTIYF
few | TRBJ2-1 | TRBV11-2 | NA | TGTGCCAGCAGCTTTATCGGGATACGGGGCAATGAGCAGTTCTTC | CASSFIGIRGNEQFF
many | TRBJ2-5 | TRBV28 | NA | TGTGCCAGCAGTTTTGAGGGAGAGGGCCAGTACTTC | CASSFEGEGQYF
NA | TRBJ1-1 | TRBV27 | NA | TGCGCCAGCAGCCCAGCGTCCAGGAGCCTACTAAGAAACACTGAAGCTTTCTTT | CASSPASRSLLRNTEAFF
once | TRBJ2-1 | TRBV29-1 | NA | TGCAGCGTTGAGGGGCGGTCGGGGAACAATGAGCAGTTCTTC | CSVEGRSGNNEQFF
many | TRBJ2-5 | TRBV5-6 | NA | TGTGCCAGCAGCTTGCGGGCCAACCAAGAGACCCAGTACTTC | CASSLRANQETQYF
few | TRBJ2-3 | TRBV5-4 | TRBD2 | TGTGCCAGCAGCCCCGGCGGGGGGAGGGCCAGCACAGATACGCAGTATTTT | CASSPGGGRASTDTQYF
many | TRBJ2-1 | TRBV6-6 | TRBD2 | TGTGCCAGCAGTTACGCCGCTAGCGGGGGGGCCTATGAGCAGTTCTTC | CASSYAASGGAYEQFF
many | TRBJ1-5 | TRBV19 | NA | TGTGCCAGTAGTATTACTTCCGGGACACTTTATCAGCCCCAGCATTTT | CASSITSGTLYQPQHF
many | TRBJ2-3 | TRBV15 | NA | TGTGCCACCAGCAGAGAACAGGTTCAGGGCACAGATACGCAGTATTTT | CATSREQVQGTDTQYF
many | TRBJ2-3 | TRBV12-3/TRBV12-4 | TRBD2 | TGTGCCAGCAGTCCGAGCGGGGGGGCCACAGATACGCAGTATTTT | CASSPSGGATDTQYF
NA | TRBJ1-1 | TRBV30 | TRBD1 | TGTGCCTGGAACAGGGGTCCCACTGAAGCTTTCTTT | CAWNRGPTEAFF
many | TRBJ2-5 | TRBV20-1 | TRBD2 | TGCAGTGCTAGAGGAGCGGGGGAAGAGACCCAGTACTTC | CSARGAGEETQYF
medium-sized | TRBJ2-1 | TRBV6-1 | TRBD2 | TGTGCCAGCAGTCTGACTAGCGGGGGGGCGAATGAGCAGTTCTTC | CASSLTSGGANEQFF
many | TRBJ1-2 | TRBV19 | TRBD1 | TGTGCCAGTAGTTTGGACAGGACCGGCTACACCTTC | CASSLDRTGYTF
many | TRBJ1-3 | TRBV7-9 | TRBD1 | TGTGCCAGCAGCGCCCGGGACAGCTCTGGAAACACCATATATTTT | CASSARDSSGNTIYF
many | TRBJ1-5 | TRBV27 | TRBD1 | TGTGCCAGCGGAGACAGGGGAGGCAATCGGCCCCAGCATTTT | CASGDRGGNRPQHF
NA | TRBJ2-6 | TRBV6-1 | TRBD1 | TGTGCCAGCAGTCTTTACCCCCCGGGACAGGGAAACTCTGAAGCCAACGTCCTGACTTTC | CASSLYPPGQGNSEANVLTF
NA | TRBJ2-7 | TRBV29-1 | NA | TGCAGCGTTGTGGACAGCTACGAGCAGTACTTC | CSVVDSYEQYF
NA | TRBJ2-3 | TRBV9 | NA | TGTGCCAGCAGCGTAGGAACGGGGCCTCCCACAGATACGCAGTATTTT | CASSVGTGPPTDTQYF
many | TRBJ1-4 | TRBV10-3 | TRBD1 | TGTGCCATCAGAGGAGGGACAGGGGTAGAAAAACTGTTTTTT | CAIRGGTGVEKLFF
many | TRBJ1-6 | TRBV3-1 | NA | TGTGCCAGCAGCCAAGGGGTTACCAATTCACCCCTCCACTTT | CASSQGVTNSPLHF
many | TRBJ1-1 | TRBV19 | NA | TGTGCCAGTAGTTTCCCAGGGACCCTCCTTGAAGCTTTCTTT | CASSFPGTLLEAFF
many | TRBJ2-3 | TRBV28 | NA | TGTGCCAGCAGTTTCTCGGTCGCAGATACGCAGTATTTT | CASSFSVADTQYF